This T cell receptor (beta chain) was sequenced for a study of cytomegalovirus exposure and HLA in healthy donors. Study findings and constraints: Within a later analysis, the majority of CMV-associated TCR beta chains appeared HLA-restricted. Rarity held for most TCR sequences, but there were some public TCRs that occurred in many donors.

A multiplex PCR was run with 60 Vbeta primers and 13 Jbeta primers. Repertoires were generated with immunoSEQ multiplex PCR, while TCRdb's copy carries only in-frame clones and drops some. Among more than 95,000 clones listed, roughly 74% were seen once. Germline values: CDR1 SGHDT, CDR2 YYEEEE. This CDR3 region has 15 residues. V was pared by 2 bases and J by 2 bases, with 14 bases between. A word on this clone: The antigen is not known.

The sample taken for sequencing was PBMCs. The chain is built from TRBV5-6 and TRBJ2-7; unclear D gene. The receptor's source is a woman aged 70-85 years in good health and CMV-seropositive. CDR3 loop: CASSLVGQATYEQYF. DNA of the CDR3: TGTGCCAGCAGCTTAGTAGGTCAGGCGACCTACGAGCAGTACTTC.